A selection of T cell receptor beta chains follows, all from one sample in a study of blood T cell repertoires in COVID-19. The data were produced by immunoSEQ multiplex PCR, yet TCRdb's version contains in-frame clones alone and is incomplete. The repertoire holds 200,000 to 300,000 clones, with 75% to 95% as singletons. The sequenced sample was peripheral blood. The receptors were sampled from a person aged 18 to 29 with COVID-19, enrolled during active disease. CDR3s include the opening cysteine and the closing phenylalanine or tryptophan. D genes are given only for firm matches. Expanded clones are given a class, and other clones once, few, many or no size at all.

d_gene	abundance	v_gene	j_gene	CDR3aa	CDR3nt
.	.	TRBV27	TRBJ2-1	CASSSGGEQFF	TGTGCCAGCAGTTCAGGTGGTGAGCAGTTCTTC
TRBD1	.	TRBV13	TRBJ1-1	CASSSQGVEAFF	TGTGCCAGCAGCTCGCAGGGGGTTGAAGCTTTCTTT
.	.	TRBV7-9	TRBJ1-4	CASSLIGGTNEKLFF	TGTGCCAGCAGCTTAATCGGGGGGACTAATGAAAAACTGTTTTTT
.	.	TRBV2	TRBJ2-5	CASSRRRDFQETQYF	TGTGCCAGCAGTCGGAGGAGAGACTTCCAAGAGACCCAGTACTTC
.	.	TRBV6-5	TRBJ1-1	CASSYRGEAFF	TGTGCCAGCAGTTACAGGGGCGAAGCTTTCTTT
TRBD1	once	TRBV9	TRBJ1-2	CASSETGPGYGYTF	TGTGCCAGCAGCGAGACAGGGCCCGGCTATGGCTACACCTTC
.	once	TRBV4-2	TRBJ2-1	CASSQTLAAAGEQFF	TGTGCCAGCAGCCAAACTCTAGCCGCCGCGGGAGAGCAGTTCTTC
TRBD1	.	TRBV28	TRBJ2-7	CASSRTGTYEQYF	TGTGCCAGCAGTCGGACAGGGACCTACGAGCAGTACTTC
TRBD2	once	TRBV7-2	TRBJ2-2	CARTSGRAGTGELFF	TGTGCCCGGACTAGCGGGAGGGCCGGCACCGGGGAGCTGTTTTTT
TRBD1	.	TRBV6-1	TRBJ2-5	CASSETGGQETQYF	TGTGCCAGCAGTGAAACAGGGGGCCAAGAGACCCAGTACTTC
TRBD1	.	TRBV7-6	TRBJ2-6	CASSFRDRGYGANVLTF	TGTGCCAGCAGCTTTCGGGACAGGGGGTATGGGGCCAACGTCCTGACTTTC
.	.	TRBV3-1/TRBV3-2	TRBJ2-5	CASSQGVSVGAQYF	TGTGCCAGCAGCCAAGGCGTAAGCGTAGGGGCCCAGTACTTC
.	few	TRBV9	TRBJ1-3	CASSAEVGNTIYF	TGTGCCAGCAGCGCAGAGGTTGGAAACACCATATATTTT
.	.	TRBV7-9	TRBJ1-4	CASSSTGLAEKLFF	TGTGCCAGCAGCTCCACAGGGTTGGCGGAAAAACTGTTTTTT
.	many	TRBV5-8	TRBJ2-7	CASSFYRSSSYEQYF	TGTGCCAGCAGTTTTTACAGGTCCAGCTCCTACGAGCAGTACTTC
.	once	TRBV5-1	TRBJ2-6	CASSLRLGANVLTF	TGCGCCAGCAGCCTTCGACTTGGGGCCAACGTCCTGACTTTC
TRBD2	.	TRBV27	TRBJ2-7	CASSTGLAEISYEQYF	TGTGCCAGCAGTACGGGACTAGCGGAGATATCCTACGAGCAGTACTTC
TRBD2	.	TRBV7-2	TRBJ2-7	CASSLVGTSVEQYF	TGTGCCAGCAGCTTGGTCGGGACTAGTGTCGAGCAGTACTTC
TRBD1	.	TRBV2	TRBJ2-1	CASRYRTGGSNNEQFF	TGTGCCAGCAGATACCGGACAGGGGGCTCCAACAATGAGCAGTTCTTC
.	.	TRBV12-3/TRBV12-4	TRBJ2-4	CATRSTKANIQYF	TGTGCCACCCGCTCAACTAAGGCTAACATTCAGTACTTC
.	once	TRBV12-3/TRBV12-4	TRBJ2-1	CASTPLANNEQFF	TGTGCCAGCACCCCACTAGCCAACAATGAGCAGTTCTTC
.	.	TRBV5-1	TRBJ1-4	CASSWTGPQRGEKLFF	TGCGCCAGCAGCTGGACGGGACCGCAGAGGGGGGAAAAACTGTTTTTT
TRBD2	.	TRBV14	TRBJ2-2	CASSQVRLAGGPTGELFF	TGTGCCAGCAGCCAAGTCCGACTAGCGGGAGGGCCTACCGGGGAGCTGTTTTTT
.	.	TRBV19	TRBJ1-1	CASSSGITEAFF	TGTGCCAGTAGTTCAGGGATCACTGAAGCTTTCTTT
.	.	TRBV25-1	TRBJ2-5	CASSDFGGQTQYF	TGTGCCAGCAGTGATTTCGGCGGTCAGACCCAGTACTTC
.	.	TRBV21-1	TRBJ2-7	CASTEGTWEQYF	TGTGCCAGCACCGAGGGTACGTGGGAGCAGTACTTC
.	.	TRBV6-5	TRBJ2-7	CASSYSPSPLYEQYF	TGTGCCAGCAGTTACTCGCCGTCCCCACTTTACGAGCAGTACTTC
TRBD1	.	TRBV2	TRBJ1-3	CASSIGQGQGNTIYF	TGTGCCAGCAGTATCGGACAGGGCCAAGGAAACACCATATATTTT
.	.	TRBV7-6	TRBJ2-2	CASSLVVGDTGELFF	TGTGCCAGCAGCTTAGTTGTCGGGGACACCGGGGAGCTGTTTTTT
.	.	TRBV21-1	TRBJ2-7	CASSGRDREHEQYF	TGTGCCAGCAGCGGCCGGGACAGGGAGCACGAGCAGTACTTC
.	once	TRBV19	TRBJ2-2	CASMGTRGVGELFF	TGTGCCAGTATGGGGACTCGAGGGGTCGGGGAGCTGTTTTTT
.	.	TRBV30	TRBJ1-4	CAWSRGSGREKLFF	TGTGCCTGGAGTCGGGGATCGGGAAGAGAAAAACTGTTTTTT
TRBD1	once	TRBV25-1	TRBJ1-6	CASSVTGDYNSPLHF	TGTGCCAGCAGTGTGACAGGGGATTATAATTCACCCCTCCACTTT
TRBD1	.	TRBV5-6	TRBJ2-3	CASSFDRARTDTQYF	TGTGCCAGCAGCTTTGACAGGGCCCGCACAGATACGCAGTATTTT
.	once	TRBV19	TRBJ2-6	CASSPNRASGANVLTF	TGTGCCAGTAGTCCTAACAGGGCCTCTGGGGCCAACGTCCTGACTTTC
TRBD1	.	TRBV28	TRBJ1-6	CASEIRDSNSPLHF	TGTGCCAGTGAAATCCGGGACAGCAATTCACCCCTCCACTTT
TRBD1	.	TRBV5-4	TRBJ2-1	CASSTLRGRDNEQFF	TGTGCCAGCAGCACCCTGAGGGGGCGAGACAATGAGCAGTTCTTC
.	.	TRBV4-2	TRBJ1-4	CASSQDLLDEKLFF	TGTGCCAGCAGCCAAGATCTCCTAGATGAAAAACTGTTTTTT
.	once	TRBV7-3	TRBJ1-3	CASSLNGFSGNTIYF	TGTGCCAGCAGCTTAAACGGGTTCTCTGGAAACACCATATATTTT
TRBD1	.	TRBV7-9	TRBJ2-7	CASSQGTAYEQYF	TGTGCCAGCAGCCAGGGGACAGCCTACGAGCAGTACTTC
.	.	TRBV5-1	TRBJ2-2	CASSARGGELFF	TGCGCCAGCAGCGCACGGGGCGGGGAGCTGTTTTTT
TRBD1	.	TRBV13	TRBJ2-7	CASSPRQGVVEQYF	TGTGCCAGCAGCCCTAGACAGGGGGTGGTCGAGCAGTACTTC
.	.	TRBV28	TRBJ1-5	CASSPRKQPQHF	TGTGCCAGCAGTCCCCGTAAACAGCCCCAGCATTTT
TRBD1	.	TRBV7-9	TRBJ2-5	CASSETGGRETQYF	TGTGCCAGCAGCGAAACAGGGGGCAGGGAGACCCAGTACTTC
TRBD2	once	TRBV3-1/TRBV3-2	TRBJ2-1	CASSQGTSLYEQFF	TGTGCCAGCAGCCAAGGGACTAGTCTCTATGAGCAGTTCTTC
.	.	TRBV3-1/TRBV3-2	TRBJ2-2	CASSHSHNTGELFF	TGTGCCAGCAGCCACTCACACAACACCGGGGAGCTGTTTTTT
.	once	TRBV29-1	TRBJ2-1	CSVMDNRVEQFF	TGCAGCGTCATGGACAACCGAGTGGAGCAGTTCTTC
.	.	TRBV12-5	TRBJ2-3	CASGLPAGDTQYF	TGTGCTAGTGGTTTGCCAGCGGGAGATACGCAGTATTTT
.	once	TRBV2	TRBJ1-4	CATSPGRRNEKLFF	TGTGCCACCTCCCCCGGGAGGAGGAATGAAAAACTGTTTTTT